This T cell receptor (beta chain) was profiled in a study of T cells after yellow fever vaccination. In its sample, this clonotype was seen a few times. Template-switching 5'RACE yielded the TCR cDNA; a universal primer site and UMIs were added in the process. TCRdb itself ran the 5' RACE reads through MiXCR, one entry per CDR3 protein. The data show fewer than 400,000 distinct CDR3 sequences, about 6% seen once. Trimming took 3 bases from V and 1 from J; bases not matched to a gene: 11. This CDR3 region has 19 residues. Germline V gene sequence: CDR1 SGHRS, CDR2 YFSETQ. The material was PBMCs, obtained 5 days after the yellow fever booster vaccination. This clonotype was obtained from a man aged 25-45 years who received the YFV17D yellow fever vaccine. J is TRBJ2-1 and V is TRBV5-1, with TRBD2 matching 12 bases. CDR3 residues: CASSSAGTSGYFSYNEQFF. The CDR3 bases are TGCGCCAGCAGCTCAGCCGGGACTAGCGGGTATTTTTCCTACAATGAGCAGTTCTTC.